Here is one T cell receptor beta chain with its context. The source of the sample is a study of blood T cell repertoires in COVID-19. Looking at the study overall: COVID-19 samples, acute and convalescent, were from the United States, Italy and Spain. T cells, B-cell-depleted T cells, or PBMCs provided the cDNA or gDNA that served as material.

V gave up 7 bases and J gave up 0 bases, with 22 bases separating them. CDR1 and CDR2 from the germline V gene are MDHEN and SYDVKM. CDR3 size: 17 residues. Sequencing used immunoSEQ multiplex PCR; TCRdb keeps in-frame clones, though not all of them. The table has under 300,000 clones, 85% to 90% seen once; the top ten hold around 2%. The TCR originated in a woman in her sixties in a cohort exposed to, infected with or recovered from COVID-19 (not recorded which). V and J are TRBV28 and TRBJ2-7; TRBD1 might be the D (5 bases). Input material: PBMCs or T cells enriched from blood (not recorded which). Written as DNA, the CDR3 is TGTGCCAGCATCTCAAGGGCAGGGAAGGATAGCTCCTACGAGCAGTACTTC. Translating gives CASISRAGKDSSYEQYF.